The text below deals with one TCR beta chain. These data belong to a study of CD8+ T cells in alopecia areata. Germline CDR1 and CDR2: SQVTM and ANQGSEA. The ends were cut back, 4 bases at V and 6 bases at J, with 12 bases in the middle. The CDR3 has 12 residues. Investigators isolated RNA and reverse transcribed it into cDNA to act as the sequencing template. Assay: immunoSEQ multiplex PCR; the TCRdb copy retains only in-frame clones and omits some. The sample consists of 150,000 to 200,000 clones, about three fifths of them appearing once. Treatment noted: oral pan-JAK inhibitor, 5-10 mg twice daily.

The TCR originated in a human donor with alopecia areata. Source: CD4+ T cells sorted from blood, taken at week 24, from a patient treated with tofacitinib. The chain uses TRBV29-1 and TRBJ1-2; D is unresolved. In DNA form, the CDR3 reads TGCAGCGTTGCTGGTTTCTTGGATGGCTACACCTTC. It translates to CSVAGFLDGYTF.